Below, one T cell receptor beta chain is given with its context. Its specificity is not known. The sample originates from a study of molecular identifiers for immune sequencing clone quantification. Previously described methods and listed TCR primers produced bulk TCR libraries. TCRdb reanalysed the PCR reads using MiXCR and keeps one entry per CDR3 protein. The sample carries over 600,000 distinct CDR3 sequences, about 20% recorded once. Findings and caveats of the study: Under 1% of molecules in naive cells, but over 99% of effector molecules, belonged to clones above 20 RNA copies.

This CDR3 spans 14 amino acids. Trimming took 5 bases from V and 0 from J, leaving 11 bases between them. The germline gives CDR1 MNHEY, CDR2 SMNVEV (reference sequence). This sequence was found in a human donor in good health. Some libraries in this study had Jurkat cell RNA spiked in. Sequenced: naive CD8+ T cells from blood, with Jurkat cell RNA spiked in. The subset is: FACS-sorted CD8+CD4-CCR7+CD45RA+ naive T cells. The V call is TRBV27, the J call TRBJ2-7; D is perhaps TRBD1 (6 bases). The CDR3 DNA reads TGTGCCAGCAGTACTCAGGGGAGCTCCTACGAGCAGTACTTC. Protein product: CASSTQGSSYEQYF.